A selection of T cell receptor beta chains follows, all from one sample in a study of blood T cell repertoires in COVID-19. Libraries were prepared by immunoSEQ multiplex PCR; TCRdb keeps only in-frame clonotypes and omits some of them. Among approximately 180,000 clones listed, about 88% were seen once. The sequenced sample was peripheral blood. Source of these receptors: a man aged 35-49 years with active or convalescent COVID-19. CDR3s include the opening cysteine and the closing phenylalanine or tryptophan. D genes are given only for firm matches. For some rows the clone size is stated as once, few or many, or as a class when expanded; others skip it.

clone_size j_call d_call v_call cdr3_aa cdr3_nt
once TRBJ2-1 . TRBV19 CASSISYGGNEQFF TGTGCCAGTAGTATAAGCTACGGGGGCAATGAGCAGTTCTTC
. TRBJ2-2 TRBD1 TRBV27 CASSLYEGARTGELFF TGTGCCAGCAGTTTATACGAGGGGGCGCGCACCGGGGAGCTGTTTTTT
. TRBJ2-4 . TRBV6-5 CASSYSMASGLIQYF TGTGCCAGCAGTTACTCGATGGCGTCAGGGCTCATTCAGTACTTC
. TRBJ1-6 TRBD1 TRBV19 CASRTIGYSDGTDNSPLHF TGTGCCAGTAGGACTATAGGTTATTCGGACGGGACAGATAATTCACCCCTCCACTTT
. TRBJ2-3 TRBD2 TRBV2 CASSLRLAGTTDTQYF TGTGCCAGCAGTCTAAGACTAGCGGGTACTACAGATACGCAGTATTTT
few TRBJ1-2 . TRBV12-3/TRBV12-4 CASSFRGGYTF TGTGCCAGCAGTTTTCGGGGAGGCTACACCTTC
few TRBJ1-2 . TRBV12-5 CASGLVFDSGYTF TGTGCTAGTGGTTTGGTATTCGACAGCGGCTACACCTTC
. TRBJ2-7 TRBD1 TRBV29-1 CSVARTGPYEQYF TGCAGCGTTGCGAGGACAGGGCCATACGAGCAGTACTTC
. TRBJ2-3 . TRBV5-1 CASSPLTVDTQYF TGCGCCAGCAGCCCCCTCACGGTGGATACGCAGTATTTT
once TRBJ2-3 . TRBV20-1 CSASPRAVLPDTQYF TGCAGTGCTAGTCCGCGGGCAGTTCTTCCAGATACGCAGTATTTT
few TRBJ1-6 TRBD1 TRBV19 CASRFGQGRNSPLHF TGTGCCAGTAGGTTCGGACAGGGTAGGAATTCACCCCTCCACTTT